These 32 T cell receptor beta chains originate from one sample sequenced in a study of CD8+ T cells in alopecia areata. Once RNA had been extracted, it was reverse transcribed into cDNA to act as the sequencing template. Produced via immunoSEQ multiplex PCR; TCRdb's table is partial and in-frame only. The sample yields about 110,000 clones, roughly 50% seen once. Sample treatment: oral pan-JAK inhibitor, 5-10 mg twice daily. Sequencing used CD8+ T cells sorted from blood, obtained at week 24, from a patient treated with tofacitinib. The receptors originated from a human donor with alopecia areata.

This clone has just a few counts. This rearrangement joins TRBV11-2 to TRBJ1-2; D unclear. Trimming removed 6 bases at V and 4 bases at J, with 15 bases between. The V gene's germline CDR1 is SGHAT and CDR2 FQNNGV. CDR3 length equals 14 residues. The CDR3 loop is CASSPRPGRYGYTF. The DNA for the CDR3 is TGTGCCAGCAGTCCCCGACCCGGGCGCTATGGCTACACCTTC.

This clone came up a few times. The genes are TRBV5-1 and TRBJ1-2, with a possible D match to TRBD1 (5 bases). Germline CDR1 reads SGHRS; CDR2 reads YFSETQ. The CDR3 runs to 12 residues. The V end was cut by 4 bases, the J end by 6 bases, with 10 bases between. The CDR3 nucleotides read TGCGCCAGCAGCACGGGGGACCATGGCTACACCTTC. It translates to CASSTGDHGYTF.

About this clone: Its ends do not fully match the called genes, so a read error is possible. The rearrangement uses TRBV5-1 and TRBJ1-1; D call uncertain. CDR1 and CDR2 from the germline V gene are SGHRS and YFSETQ. The CDR3 extends over 14 amino acids. The CDR3 protein is CASSLEGVGTEAFF. CDR3 nucleotides: TGCGCCAGCAGTTTGGAGGGCGTGGGCACTGAAGCTTTCTTT.

This chain uses TRBV6-1 with TRBJ2-1, with 8 bases aligning to TRBD2. The CDR3 has 15 amino acids. The junction had 4 bases not matched to a gene; V was cut back by 1 base and J by 5 bases. The germline V gene encodes CDR1 MNHNS and CDR2 SASEGT. The CDR3 bases are TGTGCCAGCAGTGAAGACAGCGGGGGCCACAATGAGCAGTTCTTC. Its protein is CASSEDSGGHNEQFF.

This chain joins TRBV19 and TRBJ1-2, with 7 nucleotides matching TRBD1. Germline values: CDR1 LNHDA, CDR2 SQIVND (reference sequence). V gave up 4 bases and J gave up 4 bases; unmatched junction bases: 3. This CDR3 contains 13 residues. CDR3 in amino acids: CASSKRDSYGYTF. The CDR3 DNA is TGTGCCAGTAGTAAACGGGACAGCTATGGCTACACCTTC.

CDR3 amino acids: CASSVEIGRGHEQYF. CDR3 nucleotides: TGTGCCAGCAGTGTTGAAATTGGCAGGGGCCACGAGCAGTACTTC. The J gene is TRBJ2-7, the V gene TRBV2, with D maybe TRBD1 (6 bases). Germline-derived CDR1 and CDR2 are SNHLY and FYNNEI. V gave up 4 bases and J gave up 5 bases, with 18 bases separating them. The CDR3 sequence is 15 residues long.

The genes are TRBV30 and TRBJ2-1; 7 bases fit TRBD1. The V segment lost 4 bases and the J segment 3 bases; nucleotides outside the gene matches: 3. Germline V gene lookup returns CDR1 GTSNPN and CDR2 SVGIG (reference sequence). CDR3 size: 13 residues. CDR3 region: CAWNRGNYNEQFF. The CDR3 coding sequence is TGTGCCTGGAACAGGGGAAACTACAATGAGCAGTTCTTC.

This rearrangement joins TRBV11-1 to TRBJ2-1, with TRBD1 matching 7 bases. Germline V gene lookup returns CDR1 SGHAT and CDR2 FQDESV (reference sequence). The CDR3 is made up of 15 amino acids. V lost 5 bases and J lost 4; bases outside the gene matches: 8. CDR3 protein: CASSPRDSIYNEQFF. CDR3 coding DNA: TGTGCCAGCAGCCCAAGGGACAGTATATACAATGAGCAGTTCTTC.

V and J are TRBV10-3 and TRBJ1-6, with D perhaps matching TRBD1 (5 bases). The CDR3 loop spans 12 amino acids. Between the trimmed V and J ends, which lost 6 bases and 10 bases, there was a span of 10 bases. The germline V gene has CDR1 ENHRY and CDR2 SYGVKD. The CDR3 DNA follows: TGTGCCATCAGAACGGGGCTCTCACCCCTCCACTTT. Amino acids: CAIRTGLSPLHF.

The chain combines TRBV9 with TRBJ2-7; 10 bases map to TRBD1. There are 15 residues in the CDR3. Germline CDR1 and CDR2: SGDLS and YYNGEE. Trimming took 4 bases from V and 2 from J; bases not matched to a gene: 6. The CDR3 nucleotides read TGTGCCAGCAGCCCCGGGACAGGGGTCACCTACGAGCAGTACTTC. This encodes CASSPGTGVTYEQYF.

The rearrangement joins TRBV7-9 to TRBJ1-2; weak D call: TRBD1 (6 bases). Germline V gene lookup returns CDR1 SEHNR and CDR2 FQNEAQ (reference sequence). The CDR3 has 12 amino acids. The germline V and J ends were trimmed by 5 bases and 4 bases, with 8 bases remaining between them. The chain's CDR3 is CASSPDSYGYTF. CDR3 nucleotides: TGTGCCAGCAGCCCGGACAGCTATGGCTACACCTTC.

The J gene is TRBJ1-4, the V gene TRBV6-5, with a possible D match to TRBD1 (5 bases). The CDR3 contains 12 residues. Trimming left V 7 bases short and J 10 bases short, with 13 bases between. Germline CDR1 is MNHEY and CDR2 is SVGAGI. CDR3 DNA sequence: TGTGCCAGCACCCCAGGGCAGGGAAAACTGTTTTTT. Amino acid sequence: CASTPGQGKLFF.

The gene calls are TRBV4-3 and TRBJ2-3; unclear D gene. The CDR3 consists of 14 residues. CDR1 and CDR2 (germline): LGHNA, YSLEER. V was clipped by 4 bases and J by 1 base, with 9 bases between them. The CDR3 DNA sequence: TGCGCCAGCAGCCCACCAGTGGGCACAGATACGCAGTATTTT. It yields the protein CASSPPVGTDTQYF.

This chain links TRBV27 with TRBJ2-1; tentatively, D is TRBD2 (6 bases). Per the germline V gene, CDR1 is MNHEY and CDR2 is SMNVEV (reference sequence). The V end lost 6 bases, the J end lost 9 bases, and 9 bases lay between the germline ends. This CDR3 is built from 11 residues. CDR3 nucleotide sequence: TGTGCCAGCAGGTTGGGACTTGAGCAGTTCTTC. It encodes CASRLGLEQFF.

The CDR3 protein is CAGGYTEAFF. The CDR3 DNA reads as TGTGCGGGGGGCTACACTGAAGCTTTCTTT. The genes are TRBV2 and TRBJ1-1; tentatively, D is TRBD1 (6 bases). The CDR3 is 10 amino acids. Germline V gene data show CDR1 as SNHLY and CDR2 as FYNNEI.

The chain is built from TRBV7-9 and TRBJ2-5; no clear D. The ends were cut back, 4 bases at V and 0 bases at J, with 9 bases in the middle. Per germline, CDR1 SEHNR and CDR2 FQNEAQ (reference sequence). This CDR3 is built from 14 residues. CDR3 in DNA: TGTGCCAGCAGCTCCTATGCGGACCAAGAGACCCAGTACTTC. This sequence encodes CASSSYADQETQYF. Variable domain in full (rest from reference TRBV7-9 and TRBJ2-5): DTGVSQNPRHKITKRGQNVTFRCDPISEHNRLYWYRQTLGQGPEFLTYFQNEAQLEKSRLLSDRFSAERPKGSFSTLEIQRTEQGDSAMYLCASSSYADQETQYFGPGTRLLVL.

This clone ranks as medium-sized. This chain connects TRBV5-1 to TRBJ1-2, with 7 positions matching TRBD1. The CDR3 runs 16 residues. Germline-derived CDR1 and CDR2 are SGHRS and YFSETQ. With V trimmed by 2 bases and J by 1 base, 8 bases remained unmatched. The CDR3 DNA reads TGCGCCAGCAGCTTAAACCGGGACAGAAATAACTATGGCTACACCTTC. The encoded protein is CASSLNRDRNNYGYTF.

The chain joins TRBV27 to TRBJ1-1; 7 bases are shared with TRBD1. Trimming cost V 4 bases and J 5 bases; bases outside gene matches: 13. Germline CDR1 reads MNHEY; CDR2 reads SMNVEV (reference sequence). The CDR3 has 16 amino acids. In DNA form, the CDR3 reads TGTGCCAGCAGTTCGCTCCTTACGACAGGGTGGACTGAAGCTTTCTTT. Its protein is CASSSLLTTGWTEAFF.

The chain links TRBV30 to TRBJ2-7; possible D gene TRBD1, 5 bases. CDR1 and CDR2 from the germline V gene are GTSNPN and SVGIG (reference sequence). V was shortened by 6 bases and J by 1 base, with 16 bases between the two germline ends. The CDR3 runs 14 residues. CDR3 sequence (DNA): TGTGCCTGTCTAGAGGATGACAGATCCTACGAGCAGTACTTC. It encodes CACLEDDRSYEQYF.

The chain is built from TRBV19 and TRBJ2-6; D tentatively reads TRBD1 or TRBD2 (5 bases each). V was trimmed by 8 bases and J by 4 bases, leaving 18 bases between them. The CDR3 runs to 16 residues. Germline V gives CDR1 LNHDA, CDR2 SQIVND (reference sequence). This CDR3 is CASGGLPLGGANVLTF. The CDR3 nucleotides are TGTGCCAGTGGGGGTCTCCCACTAGGGGGGGCCAACGTCCTGACTTTC.

This chain links TRBV6-5 with TRBJ2-2; the D is unclear. Germline V gene lookup returns CDR1 MNHEY and CDR2 SVGAGI. This CDR3 contains 13 residues. The V and J ends lost 2 bases and 9 bases respectively, with 10 bases between them. CDR3 in DNA: TGTGCCAGCAGTTACGACCGGCACCGGGAGCTGTTTTTT. Amino acids: CASSYDRHRELFF.

This chain uses TRBV2 with TRBJ1-5; D is perhaps TRBD1 (6 bases). Germline V gives CDR1 SNHLY, CDR2 FYNNEI. The CDR3 consists of 16 residues. V lost 3 bases to trimming and J lost 4 bases, with 16 bases between them. The CDR3 DNA sequence: TGTGCCAGCAGTGACCCGGGCGTGGGGGCGAATCAGCCCCAGCATTTT. Translated: CASSDPGVGANQPQHF.

The chain combines TRBV13 with TRBJ2-7; 9 nucleotides agree with TRBD1. V was clipped by 5 bases and J by 0 bases; unmatched bases: 5. The CDR3 spans 15 residues. CDR1 is PRHDT, CDR2 FYEKMQ, per germline (reference sequence). The CDR3, as DNA: TGTGCCAGCAGCCAGTCGGGACAGGGCTCCTACGAGCAGTACTTC. Translating gives CASSQSGQGSYEQYF.

The chain has TRBV7-3 and TRBJ2-3; D is ambiguous. Germline CDR1 and CDR2: SGHTA and FQGTGA. V gave up 3 bases and J gave up 2 bases, with 6 bases separating them. CDR3 length: 13 amino acids. The CDR3 loop is CASSLAVTDTQYF. The CDR3 DNA follows: TGTGCCAGCAGCTTGGCTGTCACAGATACGCAGTATTTT.

The genes are TRBV27 and TRBJ1-5; weak D call: TRBD1 (6 bases). CDR3 length equals 15 residues. V lost 3 bases and J 3 bases, leaving 12 bases between the germline ends. The germline V gene has CDR1 MNHEY and CDR2 SMNVEV (reference sequence). Here the CDR3 reads CASSFRGSINQPQHF. DNA for the CDR3: TGTGCCAGCAGTTTTAGGGGGTCGATCAATCAGCCCCAGCATTTT.

J is TRBJ1-2 and V is TRBV5-1; TRBD1 agrees at 9 bases. The germline gives CDR1 SGHRS, CDR2 YFSETQ. This CDR3 region has 13 residues. V gave up 3 bases and J gave up 6 bases; unmatched junction bases: 3. CDR3 loop: CASSWTGANGYTF. In DNA form, the CDR3 reads TGCGCCAGCAGCTGGACAGGGGCGAATGGCTACACCTTC.

This chain connects TRBV27 to TRBJ1-6, with D possibly being TRBD1 (5 bases). The CDR3 totals 12 residues. The germline V gene has CDR1 MNHEY and CDR2 SMNVEV (reference sequence). V shed 5 bases and J shed 9 bases, with 8 bases lying between them. The CDR3 region is CASSQGLSPLHF. The DNA for the CDR3 is TGTGCCAGCAGTCAGGGACTTTCACCCCTCCACTTT.

The rearrangement joins TRBV30 to TRBJ2-3; D gene ambiguous. The CDR3 extends over 12 amino acids. V was cut by 3 bases and J by 6 bases, with 10 bases left in between. Looked up from germline, CDR1 is GTSNPN and CDR2 is SVGIG (reference sequence). DNA for the CDR3: TGTGCCTGGAGGGGCCCCTGGGATACGCAGTATTTT. Translated, it gives CAWRGPWDTQYF. Full variable domain (outside the CDR3, taken from reference TRBV30 and TRBJ2-3): SQTIHQWPATLVQPVGSPLSLECTVEGTSNPNLYWYRQAAGRGLQLLFYSVGIGQISSEVPQNLSASRPQDRQFILSSKKLLLSDSGFYLCAWRGPWDTQYFGPGTRLTVL.

This chain connects TRBV4-2 to TRBJ1-1; no clear D. The CDR3 spans 12 residues. The V end lost 1 base, the J end lost 7 bases, and 7 bases lay between the germline ends. Germline V gene lookup returns CDR1 LGHNA and CDR2 YNFKEQ. In DNA, the CDR3 is TGTGCCAGCAGCCAAGCTGATAGTGAAGCTTTCTTT. It translates to CASSQADSEAFF.

The chain joins TRBV6-5 to TRBJ2-4; TRBD1 matches at 11 bases. V gave up 2 bases and J gave up 8 bases; unmatched junction bases: 2. The CDR3 runs 14 residues. CDR1 and CDR2 from the germline V gene are MNHEY and SVGAGI. The CDR3 reads CASSYGTGGDIQYF. CDR3 DNA: TGTGCCAGCAGTTACGGGACAGGGGGAGACATTCAGTACTTC.

CDR3 sequence reads: CASSLGGGQPQHF. CDR3 DNA sequence: TGTGCCAGCAGTTTAGGGGGTGGACAGCCCCAGCATTTT. This chain joins TRBV27 and TRBJ1-5; tentatively, D is TRBD1 (5 bases). The CDR3 extends over 13 amino acids. Germline CDR1 reads MNHEY; CDR2 reads SMNVEV (reference sequence). V was cut by 2 bases and J by 7 bases, with 9 bases left in between.

The chain uses TRBV13 and TRBJ1-1; D gene uncertain. The germline V and J ends were trimmed by 4 bases and 7 bases, with 13 bases remaining between them. Germline CDR1 and CDR2: PRHDT and FYEKMQ (reference sequence). This CDR3 region has 13 residues. This CDR3 reads CASSSKRPDEAFF. DNA for the CDR3: TGTGCCAGCAGCTCAAAACGGCCCGATGAAGCTTTCTTT.